This is a list of T cell receptor beta chains from one sample in a study of T cells in Graves' hyperthyroidism and ophthalmopathy. A single record per CDR3 protein comes from TCRdb applying MiXCR to the multiplex PCR reads. The sample shows roughly 710,000 distinct CDR3 sequences, over 35% of them seen only once. The material sequenced was blood. These receptor sequences come from a woman aged 40-49 years with Graves' hyperthyroidism. Each CDR3 is given with its conserved first and last residue. D genes are given only for firm matches. Clone size is not always given. Where it is, it says once, few, many or a class for expanded clones.

TRBD1 | TRBJ1-2 | TRBV29-1 | many | TGCAGCGTTGAGGAGACAGGGGCGGGGTATGGCTACACCTTC | CSVEETGAGYGYTF
TRBD1 | TRBJ1-5 | TRBV19 | few | TGTGCCAGTAGTAGGAGACAGGGGGCACCGGGTAGCAATCAGCCCCAGCATTTT | CASSRRQGAPGSNQPQHF
- | TRBJ2-5 | TRBV5-5 | few | TGTGCCAGCAGCTTGTTCAGCCAAGAGACCCAGTACTTC | CASSLFSQETQYF
- | TRBJ1-1 | TRBV4-1 | many | TGCGCCAGCAGCCAAGAAGGTTCCCAGAGTGAAGCTTTCTTT | CASSQEGSQSEAFF
- | TRBJ1-2 | TRBV7-9 | many | TGTGCCAGCAGCCCCGCCTTGGGGGGCTACACCTTC | CASSPALGGYTF
- | TRBJ1-5 | TRBV7-9 | few | TGTGCCAGCAGCCCGGCGGGGGGGCCCCAGCATTTT | CASSPAGGPQHF
TRBD1 | TRBJ2-7 | TRBV29-1 | few | TGCAGCCAAGGGGACAGGGGCGAGCAGTACTTC | CSQGDRGEQYF
- | TRBJ1-1 | TRBV7-9 | - | TGCGCCAGCAGCCAAGAGGCAGATTTTCTGAACACTGAAGCTTTCTTT | CASSQEADFLNTEAFF
TRBD1 | TRBJ1-1 | TRBV7-3 | - | TGTGCCAGCAGCCCCCAGGGGGCGGGGAGGACGTTTGAAGCTTTCTTT | CASSPQGAGRTFEAFF
TRBD1 | TRBJ1-2 | TRBV3-1 | few | TGTGCCAGCAGCCTCTGGACAGGGGGATTCTATGGCTACACCTTC | CASSLWTGGFYGYTF
TRBD1 | TRBJ1-3 | TRBV5-6 | - | TGTGCCAGCAGCTTGGACAGGGGCGGAAACACCATACATTTT | CASSLDRGGNTIHF
- | TRBJ2-3 | TRBV7-9 | - | TGTGCCAGCAGCGTCCGATCCGTGGGCACAGATACGCAGTATTTT | CASSVRSVGTDTQYF
- | TRBJ1-5 | TRBV7-6 | - | TGTGCCAGCAGCTTAGATCCGGAACAAGAGACCCAGCATTTT | CASSLDPEQETQHF
TRBD2 | TRBJ2-5 | TRBV4-1 | many | TGCGCCAGCAGCCAAGGACTAGCGGGTCCGCTTCAGTACTTC | CASSQGLAGPLQYF
- | TRBJ2-5 | TRBV7-9 | many | TGTGCCAGCAGCTTAGGAAGTTCGACCGAAGAGACCCAGTACTTC | CASSLGSSTEETQYF
- | TRBJ2-7 | TRBV18 | - | TGTGCCAGCTCACCACCTGGCCCCGAGCAGTACTTC | CASSPPGPEQYF
- | TRBJ2-5 | TRBV30 | - | TGTGCCTGGAGTACACTAAGGGGAGAGACCCAGTACTTC | CAWSTLRGETQYF
- | TRBJ1-3 | TRBV6-6 | many | TGTGCCAGCAGTTACGGTACCTTAGGGAACACCATATATTTT | CASSYGTLGNTIYF
- | TRBJ2-2 | TRBV6-1 | few | TGTGCCAGCAATGGACACCGAGGCACCGGGGAGCTGTTTTTT | CASNGHRGTGELFF
- | TRBJ2-2 | TRBV7-1 | - | TGTGCCAGCACCTCTCGGTGGGCCGGGGAGCTGTTTTTT | CASTSRWAGELFF
- | TRBJ2-7 | TRBV29-1 | - | TGCAGCTTAGAACAGGGTTGGGTCGAGCAGTACTTC | CSLEQGWVEQYF
- | TRBJ1-2 | TRBV19 | few | TGTGCCAGTAGCGAGCAGGGAATAAATGGCTACACCTTC | CASSEQGINGYTF
TRBD1 | TRBJ1-1 | TRBV2 | once | TGTGCCAGCAGTGAAGCACGGGACAGCCAAGCTTTCTTT | CASSEARDSQAFF